The next 12 T cell receptor beta chains were all read from a single sample in a study of T cells in Graves' hyperthyroidism and ophthalmopathy. Authors of the study amplified TCR beta CDR3 regions from RNA transcripts. During a first-round RT-PCR of the TCR CDR3, the HTBI primer set was used. TCRdb used MiXCR to reprocess the multiplex PCR reads, holding one entry per CDR3 protein. The sample yields about 680,000 distinct CDR3 sequences, roughly a third seen once. The sequenced sample consisted of blood. The receptor source for this set is a middle-aged woman with Graves' hyperthyroidism.

The chain combines TRBV7-9 with TRBJ2-7; TRBD2 is a possible D gene (6 bases). Deletions cut 4 bases from V and 0 bases from J, with 19 bases between. This CDR3 region has 17 residues. Germline lookup yields CDR1 SEHNR and CDR2 FQNEAQ (reference sequence). CDR3 nucleotides: TGTGCCAGCAGCTCCGCCTTGCGGGGTATAAGCTCCTACGAGCAGTACTTC. Translated, it gives CASSSALRGISSYEQYF.

This chain joins TRBV4-1 and TRBJ1-1, with 9 bases that match TRBD1. V lost 1 base, J lost 7 bases, and 16 bases stayed unmatched. The CDR3 is made up of 18 amino acids. CDR1 and CDR2 (germline): MGHRA, YSYEKL. This chain's CDR3 is CASSQGLRSRTGVYEAFF. In nucleotides, the CDR3 is TGCGCCAGCAGCCAAGGATTGCGCTCGCGGACAGGGGTTTATGAAGCTTTCTTT.

About this clonotype: A much larger clonotype is one base distant, so this may be a read error. This rearrangement joins TRBV20-1 to TRBJ2-5; D perhaps matches TRBD2 (6 bases). The CDR3 spans 13 residues. Germline-derived CDR1 and CDR2 are DFQATT and SNEGSKA (reference sequence). Trimming cost V 6 bases and J 1 base, with 12 bases left between them. For the CDR3, the DNA is TGCAGTGCGTCTGGGAGGCGCCAAGAGACCCAGTACTTC. Its protein product is CSASGRRQETQYF.

The chain uses TRBV7-2 and TRBJ1-2; possible D gene TRBD1, 6 bases. The V gene lost 8 bases and the J gene lost 4 bases, with 17 bases spanning the gap. The CDR3 length is 14 residues. Germline V gene sequence: CDR1 SGHTA, CDR2 FQGNSA. The DNA for the CDR3 is TGTGCCAGCTCACCAGGGGATAACGGCTATGGCTACACCTTC. Encoded protein: CASSPGDNGYGYTF.

The genes are TRBV5-1 and TRBJ1-1; the D is unclear. CDR3 length: 14 residues. Looked up from germline, CDR1 is SGHRS and CDR2 is YFSETQ. V was pared by 0 bases and J by 4 bases, with 10 bases between. In nucleotides, the CDR3 is TGCGCCAGCAGCTTGGGGGAATTATTCACTGAAGCTTTCTTT. Translation: CASSLGELFTEAFF.

The rearrangement uses TRBV7-3 and TRBJ1-1; D not certain. Germline V gene sequence: CDR1 SGHTA, CDR2 FQGTGA. CDR3 length: 10 residues. The V end was cut by 9 bases, the J end by 1 base, with 3 bases between. The CDR3 nucleotides are TGTGCCAGGAGGAACACTGAAGCTTTCTTT. Translation gives CARRNTEAFF.

This clonotype came up many times. V usage is TRBV20-1 and J usage is TRBJ1-5, with 8 nucleotides matching TRBD1. The J segment lost 9 bases and the V segment lost 4 bases, leaving 11 bases of the junction unmatched. The V gene's germline CDR1 is DFQATT and CDR2 SNEGSKA (reference sequence). The CDR3 length is 14 residues. The CDR3 DNA is TGCAGTGCTAACCGTGACAGGGGCGACGGGCCCCAGCATTTT. It yields the protein CSANRDRGDGPQHF.

In regard to this clonotype: An end of the junction differs from the germline gene, which may be a read error. The chain couples TRBV7-9 to TRBJ2-5; tentative D call: TRBD2 (5 bases). Per germline, CDR1 SEHNR and CDR2 FQNEAQ (reference sequence). The length of the CDR3 is 15 residues. The CDR3: CASSLASVPKRAQYF. CDR3 bases: TGTGCCAGCAGCCTAGCCAGCGTGCCCAAGAGGGCCCAGTACTTC.

In its sample, this clonotype was seen many times. The chain links TRBV6-5 to TRBJ1-4; no definite D call. Between the trimmed V and J ends, which lost 6 bases and 8 bases, there was a span of 13 bases. CDR3 length equals 13 residues. The germline V gene has CDR1 MNHEY and CDR2 SVGAGI. The CDR3 region has the DNA TGTGCCAGCAGCCAACAGTACACGGAAAAACTGTTTTTT. Its protein product is CASSQQYTEKLFF.

This clonotype has a count of ten or more. The chain is built from TRBV6-5 and TRBJ1-2; TRBD1 matches at 7 bases. With 5 bases clipped from V and 8 bases from J, the junction kept 5 bases outside the gene matches. The CDR3 consists of 12 residues. Germline V gene lookup returns CDR1 MNHEY and CDR2 SVGAGI. The CDR3 sequence: CASSVTGVGYTF. In DNA form, the CDR3 reads TGTGCCAGCAGTGTCACAGGGGTCGGCTACACCTTC.

V and J are TRBV10-3 and TRBJ1-4, with 9 bases aligning to TRBD1. The CDR3 loop spans 15 amino acids. Germline loops: CDR1 ENHRY, CDR2 SYGVKD. J gave up 7 bases and V 3 bases, and 6 bases lay outside the gene matches. CDR3 DNA sequence: TGTGCCATCAGTGATCAGGGGACAGGGCCTGAAAAACTGTTTTTT. Its translation is CAISDQGTGPEKLFF.

This chain connects TRBV27 to TRBJ1-5; TRBD1 agrees at 9 bases. V dropped 4 bases and J dropped 6; count of bases not matched to a gene: 7. The CDR3 covers 15 residues. Germline CDR1 MNHEY, CDR2 SMNVEV (reference sequence). Here the CDR3 DNA reads TGTGCCAGCAGTTCGGGACAGGGAGCAGGTCAGCCCCAGCATTTT. Its translation is CASSSGQGAGQPQHF.